Shown below are 8 T cell receptor beta chains from a single sample sequenced in a study of blood T cells in healthy people across ages. The authors ran a second PCR of 7 to 11 cycles using a sample-barcoded 5' primer and a J-beta primer mix. TCRdb recomputed calls from the 5' RACE reads with MiXCR, one row per CDR3 protein. The repertoire holds around 1,500,000 distinct CDR3 sequences, with approximately 30% as singletons. Sequenced material: blood. Receptor source: a woman between 25 and 40 years old in good health.

In its sample, this clonotype was seen a few times. The chain has TRBV4-1 and TRBJ2-6; 12 bases agree with TRBD1. The CDR3 runs 19 residues. From germline, CDR1 is MGHRA and CDR2 YSYEKL. The V and J ends lost 1 base and 1 base, in that order; junction bases with no gene match: 5. As DNA, the CDR3 is TGCGCCAGCAGCCAAGTGGGGACAGGGGGCATTTCTGGGGCCAACGTCCTGACTTTC. Residues: CASSQVGTGGISGANVLTF.

Only a few counts were recorded for this clonotype. CDR3 sequence: CATSDLNYNEQFF. Here the CDR3 DNA reads TGTGCCACCAGTGATCTAAACTACAATGAGCAGTTCTTC. This chain connects TRBV24-1 to TRBJ2-1; no reliable D call. Germline V CDR1 and CDR2: KGHDR, SFDVKD. This CDR3 spans 13 amino acids. Trimming pared 3 bases from V and 3 bases from J, leaving 5 bases between.

This clonotype appeared a few times. This rearrangement joins TRBV12-3 or TRBV12-4 to TRBJ1-2; D uncertain. The CDR3 runs to 15 residues. Trimming left V 5 bases short and J 3 bases short, with 16 bases between. The CDR3 DNA reads TGTGCCAGCAGTCCCGAGGATATAGGCGACTATGGCTACACCTTC. Amino acid sequence: CASSPEDIGDYGYTF.

This sequence joins TRBV12-3 or TRBV12-4 and TRBJ2-1; D is unresolved. V was cut by 6 bases and J by 4 bases, with 7 bases left in between. The CDR3 length is 12 residues. DNA of the CDR3: TGTGCCAGCAGAGAAAAGTACAATGAGCAGTTCTTC. It specifies CASREKYNEQFF.

The chain combines TRBV7-2 with TRBJ1-4, with D possibly being TRBD1 (6 bases). The CDR3 has 15 residues. The germline CDR1 and CDR2 sequences are SGHTA and FQGNSA. Deletions cut 10 bases from V and 12 bases from J, with 27 bases between. The CDR3 region has the DNA TGTGCCACCAATAAACCACAGGGACTGGTCCAAGAACTGTTTTTT. It specifies CATNKPQGLVQELFF.

This clonotype was observed many times. The chain recombines TRBV7-6 with TRBJ2-2; D is undetermined. The CDR3 is 12 amino acids. The V end lost 3 bases, the J end lost 3 bases, and 2 bases lay between the germline ends. The germline CDR1 and CDR2 sequences are SGHVS and FNYEAQ. CDR3 residues: CASSFYTGELFF. CDR3 in DNA: TGTGCCAGCAGCTTTTACACCGGGGAGCTGTTTTTT. The full variable domain, its missing parts supplied by reference TRBV7-6 and TRBJ2-2, is GAGVSQSPRYKVTKRGQDVALRCDPISGHVSLYWYRQALGQGPEFLTYFNYEAQQDKSGLPNDRFSAERPEGSISTLTIQRTEQRDSAMYRCASSFYTGELFFGEGSRLTVL.

The chain carries TRBV24-1 and TRBJ2-1; TRBD1 agrees at 7 bases. V was pared by 3 bases and J by 4 bases, with 5 bases of the junction left unmatched. The CDR3 extends over 15 amino acids. CDR1 is KGHDR and CDR2 is SFDVKD in the germline V gene. CDR3 residues: CATSDPRDRYNEQFF. In DNA, the CDR3 is TGTGCCACCAGTGATCCACGGGACAGATACAATGAGCAGTTCTTC.

This clonotype occurred once. The V call is TRBV5-1, the J call TRBJ2-1, with D hard to call. This CDR3 spans 14 amino acids. Trimming stripped 3 bases from V and 8 bases from J, with 15 bases between. Per the germline V gene, CDR1 is SGHRS and CDR2 is YFSETQ. The CDR3 DNA reads TGCGCCAGCAGCTGGGCCGGACCCTTGGATGAGCAGTTCTTC. Protein: CASSWAGPLDEQFF.